These T cell receptor beta chains were read from a single sample in a study of shared clonotypes between healthy human individuals. TCRdb keeps only in-frame clones here, not all; method: immunoSEQ multiplex PCR. The top ten clones hold around 0.12% of a sample with hundreds of thousands of clones, about 95% of them seen once. The sequenced material came from naive CD8+ T cells sorted from blood. These receptor sequences come from a woman in her thirties in good health. CDR3s include the opening cysteine and the closing phenylalanine or tryptophan. A D gene is named only where the DNA matches it firmly. Size is stated for part of the rows, as once, few or many counts, or as a class when the clone is expanded.

V gene	J gene	D gene	clone size	CDR3 protein	CDR3 DNA
TRBV9	TRBJ2-5	NA	NA	CASSVARGTETQYF	TGTGCCAGCAGCGTAGCTAGGGGTACGGAGACCCAGTACTTC
TRBV5-6	TRBJ2-7	NA	NA	CASSSPGMPGYEQYF	TGTGCCAGCAGCTCACCAGGCATGCCCGGGTACGAGCAGTACTTC
TRBV6-1	TRBJ2-7	NA	NA	CASSDLAATIRGEQYF	TGTGCCAGCAGTGATTTAGCGGCAACCATCCGCGGCGAGCAGTACTTC
TRBV9	TRBJ2-7	NA	NA	CASSVGLGGYEQYF	TGTGCCAGCAGCGTTGGGCTTGGGGGTTACGAGCAGTACTTC
TRBV27	TRBJ1-5	NA	NA	CASSSGRVSQPQHF	TGTGCCAGCAGCTCGGGTCGAGTGAGTCAGCCCCAGCATTTT
TRBV14	TRBJ2-2	NA	NA	CASSQTGRAGELFF	TGTGCCAGCAGTCAAACAGGGAGGGCCGGGGAGCTGTTTTTT
TRBV6-5	TRBJ1-2	NA	once	CASSSHRTALVYGYTF	TGTGCCAGCAGTTCGCACCGGACCGCACTTGTCTATGGCTACACCTTC
TRBV27	TRBJ2-7	TRBD1	NA	CASSLGAGGEQYF	TGTGCCAGCAGTTTGGGGGCAGGGGGCGAGCAGTACTTC
TRBV29-1	TRBJ2-4	TRBD1	NA	CSVEDRVGGPTIAKNIQYF	TGCAGCGTTGAGGACAGGGTAGGGGGCCCAACGATAGCCAAAAACATTCAGTACTTC
TRBV6-5	TRBJ2-2	NA	NA	CASSPLTGELFF	TGTGCCAGCAGCCCTTTAACCGGGGAGCTGTTTTTT
TRBV5-6	TRBJ1-5	TRBD1	NA	CATSTGGQPQHF	TGTGCCACCTCGACAGGGGGCCAGCCCCAGCATTTT
TRBV5-8	TRBJ1-1	NA	NA	CASSFGQKNTEAFF	TGTGCCAGCAGCTTCGGACAGAAGAACACTGAAGCTTTCTTT
TRBV15	TRBJ2-7	NA	NA	CATSRKHSSYEQYF	TGTGCCACCAGCAGAAAACACAGCTCCTACGAGCAGTACTTC
TRBV6-5	TRBJ2-7	NA	NA	CASSPLPDNSYEQYF	TGTGCCAGCAGTCCACTCCCCGACAACTCCTACGAGCAGTACTTC
TRBV19	TRBJ1-4	NA	NA	CASSIDQEGEDEKLFF	TGTGCCAGTAGTATAGATCAAGAGGGCGAAGATGAAAAACTGTTTTTT
TRBV2	TRBJ1-5	TRBD1	NA	CASSEGGTDNQPQHF	TGTGCCAGCAGTGAAGGCGGGACAGACAATCAGCCCCAGCATTTT
TRBV13	TRBJ2-7	TRBD2	NA	CASSLTSGTYEQYF	TGTGCCAGCAGCTTAACTAGCGGGACCTACGAGCAGTACTTC
TRBV6-5	TRBJ2-1	NA	NA	CASSYSVPRGNEQFF	TGTGCCAGCAGTTACTCAGTGCCCAGGGGCAATGAGCAGTTCTTC
TRBV7-3	TRBJ2-1	NA	NA	CASSAGESSSYNEQFF	TGTGCCAGCAGCGCAGGGGAATCGAGCTCCTACAATGAGCAGTTCTTC
TRBV1	TRBJ2-7	NA	NA	CTAAKKGQDNSYEQYF	TGCACAGCAGCCAAGAAGGGACAGGACAACTCCTACGAGCAGTACTTC
TRBV5-4	TRBJ1-1	NA	few	CASSFGNTEAFF	TGTGCCAGCAGCTTCGGGAACACTGAAGCTTTCTTT
TRBV28	TRBJ2-7	NA	NA	CASSLQTGRGLGEQYF	TGTGCCAGCAGTCTACAGACAGGGAGGGGCCTGGGCGAGCAGTACTTC
TRBV19	TRBJ1-6	NA	once	CASSLDRFNSPLHF	TGTGCCAGTAGCCTAGACAGATTTAATTCACCCCTCCACTTT
TRBV2	TRBJ2-1	NA	NA	CASTQAGPYYNEQFF	TGTGCCAGCACCCAGGCCGGCCCCTACTACAATGAGCAGTTCTTC
TRBV27	TRBJ2-7	NA	NA	CATFDSLNEQYF	TGTGCCACTTTCGACTCTCTGAACGAGCAGTACTTC
TRBV27	TRBJ2-7	TRBD2	once	CASSGTSGRYEQYF	TGTGCCAGCAGTGGGACTAGCGGGAGGTACGAGCAGTACTTC
TRBV27	TRBJ2-7	NA	NA	CASSYGQSYEQYF	TGTGCCAGCAGTTACGGGCAGTCCTACGAGCAGTACTTC
TRBV2	TRBJ1-5	NA	NA	CASSDSPPQHF	TGTGCCAGCAGTGATAGCCCGCCCCAGCATTTT
TRBV27	TRBJ2-1	NA	NA	CASSLSSVFEQFF	TGTGCCAGCAGTTTAAGTAGCGTGTTTGAGCAGTTCTTC
TRBV19	TRBJ2-7	NA	NA	CASSIGGRYEQYF	TGTGCCAGTAGTATCGGGGGACGCTACGAGCAGTACTTC
TRBV30	TRBJ2-7	TRBD2	once	CAWGAGGHYEQYF	TGTGCCTGGGGAGCGGGAGGGCACTACGAGCAGTACTTC
TRBV2	TRBJ1-5	NA	NA	CASSEDNLALRTNQPQHF	TGTGCCAGCAGTGAAGATAACCTCGCACTTAGAACCAATCAGCCCCAGCATTTT
TRBV29-1	TRBJ2-7	NA	NA	CSVALPERWSYEQYF	TGCAGCGTCGCACTTCCGGAGCGATGGTCCTACGAGCAGTACTTC
TRBV9	TRBJ2-3	TRBD2	NA	CASSGSGTLKGDKAPQDTQYF	TGTGCCAGCAGCGGTAGCGGGACACTTAAGGGGGACAAAGCACCTCAGGATACGCAGTATTTT
TRBV7-6	TRBJ2-7	TRBD2	NA	CASSSHTSGDQYF	TGTGCCAGCAGCTCACATACTAGCGGGGATCAGTACTTC
TRBV5-4	TRBJ2-5	NA	NA	CASSLEVEETQYF	TGTGCCAGCAGCTTGGAGGTTGAAGAGACCCAGTACTTC
TRBV9	TRBJ2-6	NA	NA	CASSAWGANVLTF	TGTGCCAGCAGTGCTTGGGGGGCCAACGTCCTGACTTTC